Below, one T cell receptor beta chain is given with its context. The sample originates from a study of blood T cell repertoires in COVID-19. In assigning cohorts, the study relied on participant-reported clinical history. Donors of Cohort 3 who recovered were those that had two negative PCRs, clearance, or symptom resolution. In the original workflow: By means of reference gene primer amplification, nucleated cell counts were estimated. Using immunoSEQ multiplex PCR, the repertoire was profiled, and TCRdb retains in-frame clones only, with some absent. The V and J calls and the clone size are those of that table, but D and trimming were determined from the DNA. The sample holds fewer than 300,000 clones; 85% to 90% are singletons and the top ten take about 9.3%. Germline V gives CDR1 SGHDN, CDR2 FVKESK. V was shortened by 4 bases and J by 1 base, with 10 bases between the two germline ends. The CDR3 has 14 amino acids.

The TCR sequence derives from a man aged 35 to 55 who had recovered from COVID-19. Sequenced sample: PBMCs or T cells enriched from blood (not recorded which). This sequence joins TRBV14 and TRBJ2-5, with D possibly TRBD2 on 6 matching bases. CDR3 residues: CASSRTGGQETQYF. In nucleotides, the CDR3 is TGTGCCAGCAGCCGGACCGGGGGCCAAGAGACCCAGTACTTC.